The 27 T cell receptor beta chains given below trace back to one sample, sequenced in a study of blood T cells in healthy people across ages. Together with a sample-barcoded 5' primer, a J-beta primer mix was included in a second PCR lasting roughly 6 to 12 cycles. TCRdb passed the 5' RACE reads through MiXCR, listing each CDR3 protein once. The sample has 500,000 to 700,000 distinct CDR3 sequences, about 30% seen once. Source material: blood. Receptors originate from an elderly woman in good health.

This clonotype was recorded many times. Here the CDR3 DNA reads TGTGCCAGCAGTTTATTTCTGGGGCCGAACACCGGGGAGCTGTTTTTT. This translates into CASSLFLGPNTGELFF. V is TRBV12-3 or TRBV12-4 and J is TRBJ2-2; TRBD1 is a possible D gene (5 bases). The germline V and J ends were trimmed by 2 bases and 0 bases, with 10 bases remaining between them. This CDR3 contains 16 residues.

There are a few counts of this clonotype. The chain is built from TRBV6-6 and TRBJ1-5; 11 bases align to TRBD1. The CDR3 sequence is 16 residues long. In germline, CDR1 is MNHNY, CDR2 SVGAGI (reference sequence). Unmatched junction bases numbered 5, after V lost 6 bases and J lost 1 base. Written as DNA, the CDR3 is TGTGCCAGCAGACCCAGGGACAGGGGGAGCAATCAGCCCCAGCATTTT. This translates into CASRPRDRGSNQPQHF.

This clonotype was counted many times. A much larger clone lies a single base off, so this may be a read error. The CDR3 DNA reads as TGTGCCAGCAGCTTACAGGGAATGGGAGGTGAGCAGTACTTC. It encodes CASSLQGMGGEQYF. This chain joins TRBV7-2 and TRBJ2-7; weak D call: TRBD2 (6 bases). Trimming stripped 2 bases from V and 7 bases from J, with 15 bases between. This CDR3 comprises 14 residues. Germline V lookup: CDR1 SGHTA, CDR2 FQGNSA.

This clonotype turned up a few times. This chain links TRBV6-4 with TRBJ1-2; TRBD1 matches 7 bases. Losses at the gene ends were 6 bases for V and 7 bases for J; bases not matched to a gene: 14. Germline values: CDR1 MRHNA, CDR2 SNTAGT. The CDR3 runs to 15 residues. CDR3 residues: CASSETGRGTSGYTF. CDR3 DNA: TGTGCCAGCAGCGAGACAGGGAGGGGAACGTCTGGCTACACCTTC.

This clonotype was counted between two and nine times. This chain uses TRBV30 with TRBJ1-2; the D gene is possibly TRBD1 (5 bases). The V end lost 4 bases, the J end lost 8 bases, and 17 bases lay between the germline ends. The germline V gene encodes CDR1 GTSNPN and CDR2 SVGIG (reference sequence). CDR3 length: 13 amino acids. The CDR3 DNA is TGTGCCTGGATTTGGGGGGACGTGGGGGGCTACACCTTC. It codes for CAWIWGDVGGYTF.

This clonotype was seen ten or more times. The CDR3 is CASTSGGAAYEQYF. CDR3 DNA sequence: TGTGCCAGCACCTCCGGGGGGGCAGCTTACGAGCAGTACTTC. This rearrangement joins TRBV6-5 to TRBJ2-7; TRBD2 matches 8 bases. V shed 7 bases, J shed 4 bases, and the junction held 9 bases outside the gene matches. The CDR3 is made up of 14 amino acids. Germline V gene lookup returns CDR1 MNHEY and CDR2 SVGAGI.

The rearrangement joins TRBV24-1 to TRBJ2-7; TRBD2 is a possible D gene (5 bases). The J call could be wrong; TRBJ2-5 is a better fit for the DNA end. Germline V CDR1 and CDR2: KGHDR, SFDVKD. There are 12 residues in the CDR3. The CDR3 DNA reads as TGTGCCACCAGTGATTCCGGAGGGACCCAGTACTTC. Encoded protein: CATSDSGGTQYF.

In its sample, this clonotype was seen many times. The genes are TRBV15 and TRBJ2-1, with TRBD1 identical over 8 bases. Per germline, CDR1 LNHNV and CDR2 YYDKDF (reference sequence). V shed 0 bases, J shed 6 bases, and the junction held 4 bases outside the gene matches. The CDR3 contains 15 residues. As DNA, the CDR3 is TGTGCCACCAGCAGAGACAGGGGGCTAGGCAATGAGCAGTTCTTC. Its translation is CATSRDRGLGNEQFF.

This clonotype was detected many times. The rearrangement joins TRBV5-1 to TRBJ2-6; no firm D call. The CDR3 length is 17 residues. V gave up 0 bases and J gave up 0 bases, with 10 bases separating them. Germline values: CDR1 SGHRS, CDR2 YFSETQ. CDR3 amino acids: CASSLAWTASGANVLTF. Here the CDR3 DNA reads TGCGCCAGCAGCTTGGCCTGGACGGCCTCTGGGGCCAACGTCCTGACTTTC.

Concerning this clonotype: Since a much larger clone is just one base distant, this may be a read error. The CDR3 loop is CATSDFTSDYNEQYF. The CDR3 DNA reads as TGTGCCACCAGTGATTTCACATCCGATTACAATGAGCAGTACTTC. The rearrangement uses TRBV24-1 and TRBJ2-5; D is unresolved. This CDR3 contains 15 residues. Germline V lookup: CDR1 KGHDR, CDR2 SFDVKD. Trimming left V 1 base short and J 11 bases short, with 19 bases between.

The chain employs TRBV7-3 and TRBJ2-3; no reliable D call. Germline lookup yields CDR1 SGHTA and CDR2 FQGTGA. The CDR3 contains 13 residues. Trimming removed 5 bases from V and 6 bases from J, with 12 bases in between. The CDR3 coding sequence is TGTGCCAGCAGCCGCCGGATCTCTGATACGCAGTATTTT. Its translation: CASSRRISDTQYF.

In regard to this clonotype: A much larger clone lies one base from this, so it may be a read error. This chain uses TRBV3-1 with TRBJ1-5; a possible D gene is TRBD1 (5 bases). The CDR3 is made up of 15 amino acids. Germline CDR1 and CDR2: LGHDT and YNNKEL (reference sequence). CDR3 amino acids: CASSQGGLNNPPQHF. CDR3 bases: TGTGCCAGCAGCCAAGGGGGCTTAAACAATCCGCCCCAGCATTTT.

This clonotype was seen ten or more times. This sequence joins TRBV6-5 and TRBJ2-7; TRBD2 aligns across 9 bases. J lost 2 bases, V lost 6 bases, and 8 bases had no gene match. Germline V lookup: CDR1 MNHEY, CDR2 SVGAGI. This CDR3 comprises 15 residues. CDR3 nucleotides: TGTGCCAGCAGGGCAAGCGGGGGGCGCGCCTACGAGCAGTACTTC. Translating it yields CASRASGGRAYEQYF.

This clonotype has more than one count but fewer than ten. This clone may be a read error of a much larger clone one base away. J is TRBJ2-5 and V is TRBV20-1, with D unclear. The CDR3 is 11 residues long. Germline V gene data show CDR1 as DFQATT and CDR2 as SNEGSKA (reference sequence). The DNA of the CDR3 is TGCTGTGCCGCACAAGAAGAGACCCAGTACTTC. Its translation is CCAAQEETQYF.

This clonotype was seen ten or more times. The chain combines TRBV10-3 with TRBJ1-6; 7 nucleotides line up with TRBD1. This CDR3 contains 13 residues. Germline lookup yields CDR1 ENHRY and CDR2 SYGVKD. Trimming removed 8 bases from V and 10 bases from J; junction bases left unmatched: 8. CDR3 bases: TGTGCCATCCATGACAGGGAGGACTCACCCCTCCACTTT. Translated, it gives CAIHDREDSPLHF.

Comments on this clonotype: One end of the junction varies from germline; a read error may be responsible. This chain uses TRBV7-9 with TRBJ1-1; D uncertain. This CDR3 contains 13 residues. Germline V lookup: CDR1 SEHNR, CDR2 FQNEAQ (reference sequence). The CDR3 region is CVSISPVATEAFF. Here the CDR3 DNA reads TGTGTCAGCATCAGTCCAGTGGCCACTGAAGCTTTCTTT.

This clonotype has only a few counts. The chain has TRBV5-8 and TRBJ2-1, with unresolved D. Trimming shortened V by 5 bases and J by 8 bases, and 14 bases separated the two germline ends. The CDR3 consists of 13 residues. Germline V CDR1 and CDR2: SGHTS, YDEGEE. The CDR3 DNA reads TGTGCCAGCAGGAGAATAGGGTTCGATGAGCAGTTCTTC. This encodes CASRRIGFDEQFF.

Note on this clonotype: It may be a read error: a sequence one base away is much more abundant. This chain uses TRBV27 with TRBJ2-1; the D is unclear. Germline values: CDR1 MNHEY, CDR2 SMNVEV (reference sequence). CDR3 length: 14 amino acids. CDR3 nucleotide sequence: TGTGCCAGCAGGACGGATGGCTCCTACAATGAGCGGTTCTTC. Translated: CASRTDGSYNERFF.

This clonotype was counted many times. The chain has TRBV5-1 and TRBJ1-2; D is ambiguous. Per germline, CDR1 SGHRS and CDR2 YFSETQ. Trimming cost V 1 base and J 3 bases, with 7 bases left between them. The CDR3 extends over 13 amino acids. The CDR3 sequence is CASSLSRDYGYTF. CDR3 coding DNA: TGCGCCAGCAGCTTGTCGAGGGACTATGGCTACACCTTC.

This clonotype was observed many times. A much bigger clone sits one base away, suggesting this may be a read error. V and J are TRBV5-5 and TRBJ2-1, with 7 bases matching TRBD1. The J call is uncertain, as TRBJ2-7 better fits the DNA end. Germline V lookup: CDR1 SGHKS, CDR2 YYEKEE (reference sequence). This CDR3 is 16 amino acids long. In DNA form, the CDR3 reads TGTGCCAGCAGCTCCCCGTTCCGGGACAGATACAATGAGCAGTACTTC. This encodes CASSSPFRDRYNEQYF.

This clonotype was found many times. This chain uses TRBV3-1 with TRBJ2-3; 7 positions match TRBD2. V trimming: 4 bases; J trimming: 4 bases; junction bases outside the gene matches: 8. Germline V lookup: CDR1 LGHDT, CDR2 YNNKEL (reference sequence). This CDR3 is 15 amino acids long. The CDR3 protein is CASSLQRGRADTQYF. CDR3 bases: TGTGCCAGCAGCCTCCAGCGGGGTAGAGCAGATACGCAGTATTTT.

The chain links TRBV19 to TRBJ2-3; 14 nucleotides line up with TRBD2. The CDR3 totals 16 residues. CDR1 and CDR2 from the germline V gene are LNHDA and SQIVND (reference sequence). After removal of 7 bases from V and 2 bases from J, the junction contained 5 bases not matched to a gene. The CDR3 sequence is CASTPGLAGVTDTQYF. The DNA of the CDR3 is TGTGCCAGTACCCCGGGACTAGCGGGGGTCACAGATACGCAGTATTTT.

At least ten counts were recorded for this clonotype. This chain connects TRBV7-9 to TRBJ2-1; D assignment may be TRBD1 or TRBD2 (5 bases each). Deletions cut 1 base from V and 10 bases from J, with 11 bases between. The CDR3 covers 13 residues. Looked up from germline, CDR1 is SEHNR and CDR2 is FQNEAQ (reference sequence). The CDR3 region is CASSLDRGDEQFF. CDR3 sequence (DNA): TGTGCCAGCAGCTTAGACCGGGGCGACGAGCAGTTCTTC.

This clonotype was picked up many times. The chain joins TRBV10-3 to TRBJ2-7, with no clear D. This CDR3 is 14 amino acids long. V was trimmed by 1 base and J by 2 bases, leaving 9 bases between them. Germline assignment: CDR1 ENHRY and CDR2 SYGVKD. The CDR3: CAISEWAETYEQYF. Here the CDR3 DNA reads TGTGCCATCAGTGAGTGGGCCGAGACCTACGAGCAGTACTTC.

Points on this clonotype: A read error may explain this, as a much larger clone is one base away. Written as DNA, the CDR3 is TGTGCCAACAGCGTCCGGAGCAATCAGCCCCAGCATTTT. It codes for CANSVRSNQPQHF. The chain joins TRBV5-5 to TRBJ1-5, with no clear D. Germline V gives CDR1 SGHKS, CDR2 YYEKEE (reference sequence). The CDR3 is made up of 13 amino acids.

This clonotype came up a few times. One base away lies a much larger clone, so this may be a sequencing read error. The chain carries TRBV20-1 and TRBJ1-2, with 9 bases that match TRBD1. CDR1 is DFQATT, CDR2 SNEGSKA, per germline (reference sequence). This CDR3 contains 12 residues. The CDR3 bases are TGCAGTGCTAAGGGACAGGGCTATGGCCACACCTTC. It yields the protein CSAKGQGYGHTF.

This clonotype has more than one count but fewer than ten. The chain recombines TRBV7-8 with TRBJ1-4, with TRBD1 as a possible D gene (6 bases). V was trimmed by 8 bases and J by 3 bases, leaving 19 bases between them. Per the germline V gene, CDR1 is SGHVS and CDR2 is FQNEAQ. This CDR3 has 16 amino acids. CDR3: CASSRGGGWANEKLFF. The CDR3 nucleotides read TGTGCCAGCTCCCGAGGAGGGGGGTGGGCTAATGAAAAACTGTTTTTT.